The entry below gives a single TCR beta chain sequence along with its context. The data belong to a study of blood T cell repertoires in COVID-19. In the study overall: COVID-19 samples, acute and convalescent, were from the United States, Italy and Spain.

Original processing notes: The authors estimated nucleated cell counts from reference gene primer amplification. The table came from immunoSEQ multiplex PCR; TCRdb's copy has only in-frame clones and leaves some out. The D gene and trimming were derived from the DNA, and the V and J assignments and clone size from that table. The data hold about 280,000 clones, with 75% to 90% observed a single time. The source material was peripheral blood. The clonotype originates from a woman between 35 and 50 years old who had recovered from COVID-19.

For the CDR3, the DNA is TGCGCCAGCAGCCAACCTACTAGCGGTAACTCCTACGAGCAGTACTTC. Translated, it gives CASSQPTSGNSYEQYF. V gene TRBV4-1 combines with J gene TRBJ2-7; TRBD2 matches at 8 bases. Germline V gene lookup returns CDR1 MGHRA and CDR2 YSYEKL. V lost 2 bases to trimming and J lost 0 bases; unmatched junction nucleotides: 6. This CDR3 is 16 amino acids long.